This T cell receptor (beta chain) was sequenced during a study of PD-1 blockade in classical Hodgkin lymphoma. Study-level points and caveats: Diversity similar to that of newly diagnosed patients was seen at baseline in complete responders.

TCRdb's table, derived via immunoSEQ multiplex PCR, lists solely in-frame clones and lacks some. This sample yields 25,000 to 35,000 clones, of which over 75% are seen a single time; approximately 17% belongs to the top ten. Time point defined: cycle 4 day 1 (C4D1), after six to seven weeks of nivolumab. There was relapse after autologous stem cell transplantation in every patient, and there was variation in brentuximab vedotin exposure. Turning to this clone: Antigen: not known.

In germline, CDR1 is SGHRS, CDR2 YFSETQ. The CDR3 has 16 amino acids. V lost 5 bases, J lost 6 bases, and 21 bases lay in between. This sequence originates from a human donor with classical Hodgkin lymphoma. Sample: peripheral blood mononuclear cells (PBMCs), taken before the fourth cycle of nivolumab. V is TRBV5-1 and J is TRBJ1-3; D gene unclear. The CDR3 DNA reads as TGCGCCAGCAGATTTGGGTATCTGGGAGAGGAAAACACCATATATTTT. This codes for CASRFGYLGEENTIYF.